The sequence of this T cell receptor beta chain was determined in a study of blood T cell repertoires in COVID-19. Study at large: Italy, Spain and the United States were the sources of the convalescent and acute COVID-19 samples.

Profiling relied on immunoSEQ multiplex PCR, and the TCRdb table lists in-frame clones only, not all of them. The repertoire holds around 250,000 clones, with 84% as singletons. Germline CDR1 and CDR2: MNHEY and SVGAGI. There are 13 residues in the CDR3. V gave up 5 bases and J gave up 3 bases, with 10 bases separating them. Sequencing was done on a sample of peripheral blood. V usage is TRBV6-5 and J usage is TRBJ1-1, with D perhaps TRBD1 (6 bases). The clonotype was recovered from a woman between 40 and 50 years old who had recovered from COVID-19. Here the CDR3 reads CASSPDRYTEAFF. The CDR3 bases are TGTGCCAGCAGTCCGGACAGATACACTGAAGCTTTCTTT.